This is a list of T cell receptor beta chains from one sample in a study of metastatic and nonmetastatic thyroid tumors. Using MiXCR, TCRdb reanalyzed the PCR reads. The table includes around 15,000 clones, about 13% detected once. Sequencing was performed on blood. These receptors originate from a female donor with papillary thyroid cancer or a benign thyroid nodule (not recorded which). Some clones in this sample may be carry-over from other donors' samples. Both conserved end residues are trimmed from each CDR3. Clone size appears in some rows only: once, few, many, or a class for an expanded clone.

v_gene | abundance | CDR3aa
TRBV19 | many | ASSILGGNIYEQY
TRBV27 | few | ASSLRSSGIGTDTQY
TRBV5-4 | many | ASSFSDYEQY
TRBV2 | many | ASSEPRGPTEAF
TRBV5-1 | medium-sized | ASSDLQGGTGELF
TRBV7-2 | . | ASSFSGARTYTQY
TRBV5-1 | many | ASSLSPHQPQH
TRBV4-1 | . | ASSLGGLAGPPYEQY
TRBV10-1 | . | ASSALGADTQY
TRBV10-3 | hyperexpanded | ATQRAPSYEQY
TRBV2 | few | ASSEGGRRAYNEQF
TRBV7-3 | many | ASSYRDRNTDTQY
TRBV6-1 | many | ASSEMGALSNQPQH
TRBV24-1 | many | ATSDSNQPQH
TRBV4-2 | many | ASSQDKLAYDTQY
TRBV4-2 | many | ASSQEASEGYEQY
TRBV4-1 | many | ASSLGLAATGELF
TRBV20-1 | many | SARLNPETESGTEAF
TRBV28 | few | ASRHDRGPNQPQH
TRBV13 | many | ASIRYGDRGDYEQY
TRBV16 | many | ASRGTGLYGYT
TRBV7-4 | many | ASSLDCGRAFYFEETQY
TRBV11-3 | many | ASSLVGQGVVSHNSPLH
TRBV15 | many | ATSTTNEKLF
TRBV4-3 | many | ASSQGTASTDTQY
TRBV20-1 | many | SAVTGAPKAGELF
TRBV6-1 | medium-sized | ASSWGQGNGEAF
TRBV10-2 | many | ASRSGPSGANVLT
TRBV6-1 | . | ASPPRVDTEAF
TRBV20-1 | many | SAHEGGRADTQY
TRBV5-1 | many | ASSLQGRFNEQF
TRBV4-2 | many | AGLHYAF
TRBV4-2 | many | ASSQGDKNTEAF
TRBV18 | many | ASSPREAGGYGYT
TRBV15 | medium-sized | ATSRDQETQY
TRBV6-1 | many | ASFYSTGVAEAF
TRBV20-1 | . | SANLTGDITDTQY
TRBV27 | many | ASSFSNNEQF
TRBV9 | . | ASSVTTGAWETQY
TRBV5-1 | many | ASSLGPGQSYGYT
TRBV29-1 | many | SVAGGNTGELF
TRBV6-4 | medium-sized | ASSEIPNTEAF
TRBV12-3/TRBV12-4 | few | ASSKSEGGYT
TRBV4-1 | many | ASSLGWDTEETQY
TRBV18 | many | ASSPRQGAYEQY
TRBV6-2/TRBV6-3 | medium-sized | ASSQGARAGGETQY
TRBV6-1 | medium-sized | ASMSGRTDTQY
TRBV7-8 | many | ASSLVAGTTEAF
TRBV6-6 | many | ASSYSTTTGTEAF
TRBV20-1 | few | SSPRGGGGRMDEKLF